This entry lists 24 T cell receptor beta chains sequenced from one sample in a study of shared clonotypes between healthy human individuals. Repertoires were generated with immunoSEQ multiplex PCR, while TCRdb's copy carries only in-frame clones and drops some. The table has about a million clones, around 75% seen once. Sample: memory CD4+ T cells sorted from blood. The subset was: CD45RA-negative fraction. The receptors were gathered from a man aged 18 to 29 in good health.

The CDR3: CASSIDLSRLYF. CDR3 sequence (DNA): TGTGCCAGTAGTATAGACCTCTCTCGGCTGTACTTC. This chain connects TRBV19 to TRBJ2-4; D unresolved. CDR1 is LNHDA and CDR2 is SQIVND in the germline V gene (reference sequence). The CDR3 is made up of 12 amino acids. The ends were cut back, 0 bases at V and 15 bases at J, with 12 bases in the middle.

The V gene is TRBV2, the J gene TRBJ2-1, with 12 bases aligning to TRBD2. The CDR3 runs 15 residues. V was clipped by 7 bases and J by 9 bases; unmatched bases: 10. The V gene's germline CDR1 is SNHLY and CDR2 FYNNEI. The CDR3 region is CASTLTSGRSVEQFF. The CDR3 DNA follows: TGTGCCAGCACCCTGACTAGCGGGAGATCTGTTGAGCAGTTCTTC. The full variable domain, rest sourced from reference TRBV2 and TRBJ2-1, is EPEVTQTPSHQVTQMGQEVILRCVPISNHLYFYWYRQILGQKVEFLVSFYNNEISEKSEIFDDQFSVERPDGSNFTLKIRSTKLEDSAMYFCASTLTSGRSVEQFFGPGTRLTVL.

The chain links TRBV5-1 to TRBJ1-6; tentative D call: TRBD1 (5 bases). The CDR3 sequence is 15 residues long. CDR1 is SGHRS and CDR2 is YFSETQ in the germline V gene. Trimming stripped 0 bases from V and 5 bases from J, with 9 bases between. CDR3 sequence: CASSLGVQDNSPLHF. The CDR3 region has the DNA TGCGCCAGCAGCTTGGGGGTACAGGATAATTCACCCCTCCACTTT. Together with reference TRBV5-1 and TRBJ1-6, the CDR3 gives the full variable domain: KAGVTQTPRYLIKTRGQQVTLSCSPISGHRSVSWYQQTPGQGLQFLFEYFSETQRNKGNFPGRFSGRQFSNSRSEMNVSTLELGDSALYLCASSLGVQDNSPLHFGNGTRLTVT.

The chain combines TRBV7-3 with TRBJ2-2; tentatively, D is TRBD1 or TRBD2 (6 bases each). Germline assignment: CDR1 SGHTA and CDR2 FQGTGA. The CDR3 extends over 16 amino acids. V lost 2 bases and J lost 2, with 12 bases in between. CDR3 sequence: CASSLFAGTNTGELFF. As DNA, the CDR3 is TGTGCCAGCAGCTTATTCGCGGGGACAAACACCGGGGAGCTGTTTTTT.

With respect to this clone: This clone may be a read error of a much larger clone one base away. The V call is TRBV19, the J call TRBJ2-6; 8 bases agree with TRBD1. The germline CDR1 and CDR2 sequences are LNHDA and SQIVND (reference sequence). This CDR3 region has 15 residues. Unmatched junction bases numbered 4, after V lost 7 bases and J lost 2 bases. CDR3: CASTPDRAGANVLTF. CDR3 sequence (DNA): TGTGCCAGTACCCCGGACAGGGCTGGGGCCAACGTCCTGACTTTC. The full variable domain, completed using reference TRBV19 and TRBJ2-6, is DGGITQSPKYLFRKEGQNVTLSCEQNLNHDAMYWYRQDPGQGLRLIYYSQIVNDFQKGDIAEGYSVSREKKESFPLTVTSAQKNPTAFYLCASTPDRAGANVLTFGAGSRLTVL.

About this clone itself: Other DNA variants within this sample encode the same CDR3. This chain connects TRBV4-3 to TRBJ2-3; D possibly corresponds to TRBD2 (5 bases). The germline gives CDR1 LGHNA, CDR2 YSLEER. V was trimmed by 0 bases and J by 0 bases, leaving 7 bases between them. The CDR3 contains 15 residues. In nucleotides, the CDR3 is TGCGCCAGCAGCCAAGATCGGACTAGCACAGATACGCAGTATTTT. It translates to CASSQDRTSTDTQYF.

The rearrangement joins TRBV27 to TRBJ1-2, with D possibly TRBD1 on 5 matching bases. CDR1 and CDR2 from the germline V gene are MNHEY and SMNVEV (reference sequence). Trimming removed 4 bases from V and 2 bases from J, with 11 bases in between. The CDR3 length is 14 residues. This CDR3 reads CASSSLGGNYGYTF. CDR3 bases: TGTGCCAGCAGTTCGCTCGGGGGAAACTATGGCTACACCTTC.

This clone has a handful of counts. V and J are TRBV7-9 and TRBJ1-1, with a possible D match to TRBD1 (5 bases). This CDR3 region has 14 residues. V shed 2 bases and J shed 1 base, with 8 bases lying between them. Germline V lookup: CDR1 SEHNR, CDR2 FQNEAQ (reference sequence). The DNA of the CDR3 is TGTGCCAGCAGCTTAAAGACAGAGAACACTGAAGCTTTCTTT. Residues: CASSLKTENTEAFF.

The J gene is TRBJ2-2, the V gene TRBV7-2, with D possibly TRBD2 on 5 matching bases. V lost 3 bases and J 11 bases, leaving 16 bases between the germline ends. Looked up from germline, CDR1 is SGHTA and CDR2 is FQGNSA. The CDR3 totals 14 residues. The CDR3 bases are TGTGCCAGCAGCTTGTGGACTCCCCAGGTTGAGCTGTTTTTT. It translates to CASSLWTPQVELFF.

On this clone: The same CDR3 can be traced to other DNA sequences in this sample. The CDR3 region is CAISESLAGETQYF. The CDR3 DNA follows: TGTGCCATCAGTGAGTCTCTAGCTGGAGAGACCCAGTACTTC. The chain combines TRBV10-3 with TRBJ2-5, with a weak D call TRBD2 (5 bases). The CDR3 runs to 14 residues. Germline CDR1 and CDR2: ENHRY and SYGVKD. V was clipped by 0 bases and J by 4 bases, with 9 bases between them.

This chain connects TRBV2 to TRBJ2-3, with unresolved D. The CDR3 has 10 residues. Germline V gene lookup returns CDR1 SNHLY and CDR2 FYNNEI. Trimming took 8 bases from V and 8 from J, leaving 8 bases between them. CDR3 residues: CASALGTQYF. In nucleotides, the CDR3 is TGTGCCAGCGCGTTAGGTACGCAGTATTTT.

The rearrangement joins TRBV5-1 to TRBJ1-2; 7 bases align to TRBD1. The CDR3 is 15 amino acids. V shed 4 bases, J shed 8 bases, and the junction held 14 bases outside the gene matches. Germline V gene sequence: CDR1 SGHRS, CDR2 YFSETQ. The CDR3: CASSVAGTDLRGYTF. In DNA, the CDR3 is TGCGCCAGCAGCGTGGCCGGGACAGATCTTCGAGGCTACACCTTC.

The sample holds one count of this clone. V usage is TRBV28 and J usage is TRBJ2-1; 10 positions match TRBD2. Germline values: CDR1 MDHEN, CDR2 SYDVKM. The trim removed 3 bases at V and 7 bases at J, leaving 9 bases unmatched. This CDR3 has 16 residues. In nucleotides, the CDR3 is TGTGCCAGCAGTTTCCCAAGCGGGGGGGCCTTTAATGAGCAGTTCTTC. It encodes CASSFPSGGAFNEQFF.

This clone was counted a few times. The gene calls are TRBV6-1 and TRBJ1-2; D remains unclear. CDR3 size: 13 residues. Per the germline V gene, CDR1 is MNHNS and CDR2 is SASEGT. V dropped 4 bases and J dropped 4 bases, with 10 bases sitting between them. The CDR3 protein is CASSVDGAYGYTF. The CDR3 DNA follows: TGTGCCAGCAGTGTGGACGGTGCCTATGGCTACACCTTC.

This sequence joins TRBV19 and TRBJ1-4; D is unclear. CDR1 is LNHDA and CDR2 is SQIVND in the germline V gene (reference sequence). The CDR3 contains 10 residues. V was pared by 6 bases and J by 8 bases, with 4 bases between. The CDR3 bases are TGTGCCAGTAGCGGGGAAAAACTGTTTTTT. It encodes CASSGEKLFF.

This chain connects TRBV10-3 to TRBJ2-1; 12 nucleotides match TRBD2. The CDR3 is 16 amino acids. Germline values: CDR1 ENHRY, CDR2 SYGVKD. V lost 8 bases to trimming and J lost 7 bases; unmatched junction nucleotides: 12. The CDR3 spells CAIGSSSGRVGNEQFF. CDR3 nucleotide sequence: TGTGCCATCGGTTCGTCTAGCGGGAGGGTAGGGAATGAGCAGTTCTTC.

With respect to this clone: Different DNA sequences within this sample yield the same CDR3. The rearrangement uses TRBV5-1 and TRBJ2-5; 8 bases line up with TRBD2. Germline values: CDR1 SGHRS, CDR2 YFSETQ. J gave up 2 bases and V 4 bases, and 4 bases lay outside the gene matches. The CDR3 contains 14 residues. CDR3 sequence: CASSPGGSQETQYF. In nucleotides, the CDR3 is TGCGCCAGCAGCCCGGGGGGGAGTCAAGAGACCCAGTACTTC.

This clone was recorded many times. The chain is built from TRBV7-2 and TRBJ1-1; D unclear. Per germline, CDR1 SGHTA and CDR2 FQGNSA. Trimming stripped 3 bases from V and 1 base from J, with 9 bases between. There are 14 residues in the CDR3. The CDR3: CASSFSWQNTEAFF. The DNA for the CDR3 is TGTGCCAGCAGCTTTTCATGGCAGAACACTGAAGCTTTCTTT.

The CDR3 protein is CASTGAGAGGYEQYF. DNA of the CDR3: TGTGCCAGCACTGGGGCTGGGGCAGGGGGCTACGAGCAGTACTTC. The V gene is TRBV28, the J gene TRBJ2-7; 7 bases align to TRBD1. Germline V lookup: CDR1 MDHEN, CDR2 SYDVKM. The CDR3 length is 15 residues. V dropped 7 bases and J dropped 3; count of bases not matched to a gene: 12. Full variable domain (missing parts from reference TRBV28 and TRBJ2-7): DVKVTQSSRYLVKRTGEKVFLECVQDMDHENMFWYRQDPGLGLRLIYFSYDVKMKEKGDIPEGYSVSREKKERFSLILESASTNQTSMYLCASTGAGAGGYEQYFGPGTRLTVT.

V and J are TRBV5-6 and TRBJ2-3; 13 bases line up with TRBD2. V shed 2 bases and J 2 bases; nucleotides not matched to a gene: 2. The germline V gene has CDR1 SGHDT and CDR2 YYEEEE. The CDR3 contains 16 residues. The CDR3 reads CASSFGTSGVTDTQYF. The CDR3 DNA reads TGTGCCAGCAGCTTTGGGACTAGCGGGGTCACAGATACGCAGTATTTT. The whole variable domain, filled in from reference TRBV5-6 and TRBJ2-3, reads DAGVTQSPTHLIKTRGQQVTLRCSPKSGHDTVSWYQQALGQGPQFIFQYYEEEERQRGNFPDRFSGHQFPNYSSELNVNALLLGDSALYLCASSFGTSGVTDTQYFGPGTRLTVL.

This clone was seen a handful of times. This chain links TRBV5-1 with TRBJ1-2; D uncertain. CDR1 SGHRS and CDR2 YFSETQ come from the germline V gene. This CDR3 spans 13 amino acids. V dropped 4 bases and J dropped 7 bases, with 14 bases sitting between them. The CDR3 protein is CASSRDGDVGYTF. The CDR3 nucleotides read TGCGCCAGCAGCCGAGACGGGGATGTTGGCTACACCTTC. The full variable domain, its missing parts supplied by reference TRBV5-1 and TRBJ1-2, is KAGVTQTPRYLIKTRGQQVTLSCSPISGHRSVSWYQQTPGQGLQFLFEYFSETQRNKGNFPGRFSGRQFSNSRSEMNVSTLELGDSALYLCASSRDGDVGYTFGSGTRLTVV.

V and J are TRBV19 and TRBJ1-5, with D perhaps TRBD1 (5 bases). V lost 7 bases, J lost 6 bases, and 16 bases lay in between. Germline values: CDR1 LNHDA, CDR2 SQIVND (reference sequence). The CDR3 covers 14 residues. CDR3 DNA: TGTGCCAGTATGGGACTCTCTTCGGGTCAGCCCCAGCATTTT. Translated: CASMGLSSGQPQHF.

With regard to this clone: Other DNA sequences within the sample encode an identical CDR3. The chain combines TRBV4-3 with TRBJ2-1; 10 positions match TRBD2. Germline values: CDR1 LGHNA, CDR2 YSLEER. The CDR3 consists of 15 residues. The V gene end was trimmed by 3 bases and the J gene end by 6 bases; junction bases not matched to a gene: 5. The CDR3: CASSQLAGEGNEQFF. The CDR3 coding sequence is TGCGCCAGCAGCCAGCTAGCGGGAGAGGGCAATGAGCAGTTCTTC.

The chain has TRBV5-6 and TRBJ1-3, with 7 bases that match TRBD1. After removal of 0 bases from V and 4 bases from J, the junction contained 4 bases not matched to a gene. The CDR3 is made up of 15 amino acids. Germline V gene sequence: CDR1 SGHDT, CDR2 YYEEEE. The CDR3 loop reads CASSLGQGRGNTIYF. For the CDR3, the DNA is TGTGCCAGCAGCTTGGGACAGGGAAGGGGAAACACCATATATTTT.